Each of the 15 T cell receptor beta chains below was sequenced from the same sample in a study of T cells in Graves' hyperthyroidism and ophthalmopathy. TCR beta CDR3 sequences were amplified from RNA transcripts. HTBI primers drove first-round RT-PCR of the TCR CDR3. MiXCR, applied by TCRdb to the multiplex PCR reads, yields one record per CDR3 protein. The sample has fewer than 750,000 distinct CDR3 sequences; about 14% are singletons. The material sequenced was blood. The receptors stem from a woman aged 50 to 65 with Graves' ophthalmopathy.

The V call is TRBV29-1, the J call TRBJ2-1, with D hard to call. The germline gives CDR1 SQVTM, CDR2 ANQGSEA. The CDR3 runs 15 residues. The V end lost 6 bases, the J end lost 2 bases, and 17 bases lay between the germline ends. DNA of the CDR3: TGCAGCGTATGGTTGGATGGTACGACCTACAATGAGCAGTTCTTC. This gives the protein CSVWLDGTTYNEQFF.

This clonotype was found many times. One end of the junction is discordant with germline, which a read error may explain. V gene TRBV7-7 combines with J gene TRBJ2-5; D may be TRBD2 (6 bases). CDR1 is SSHAT and CDR2 is FNYEAQ in the germline V gene (reference sequence). This CDR3 contains 15 residues. The CDR3 DNA sequence: TGTGCTAGCAGCTTACTAGGGGCCGGAGGGGAGACCCAGTACTTC. Its protein is CASSLLGAGGETQYF. Using reference TRBV7-7 and TRBJ2-5 for the parts outside the CDR3, the full variable domain is GAGVSQSPRYKVTKRGQDVTLRCDPISSHATLYWYQQALGQGPEFLTYFNYEAQPDKSGLPSDRFSAERPEGSISTLTIQRTEQRDSAMYRCASSLLGAGGETQYFGPGTRLLVL.

This clonotype was counted at least ten times. CDR3 sequence reads: CASSLNTNYGYTF. CDR3 DNA: TGTGCCAGCAGCTTAAACACAAACTATGGCTACACCTTC. The chain has TRBV7-9 and TRBJ1-2; D is ambiguous. Trimming stripped 2 bases from V and 2 bases from J, with 6 bases between. This CDR3 contains 13 residues. Germline V gene lookup returns CDR1 SEHNR and CDR2 FQNEAQ (reference sequence).

This clonotype was counted ten times or more. The genes are TRBV11-2 and TRBJ2-5; possibly TRBD1 for D (6 bases). Deletions cut 0 bases from V and 7 bases from J, with 15 bases between. This CDR3 region has 15 residues. The germline gives CDR1 SGHAT, CDR2 FQNNGV. The CDR3 spells CASSLDLGKGGTQYF. DNA of the CDR3: TGTGCCAGCAGCTTAGATCTTGGGAAAGGGGGGACCCAGTACTTC.

In this sample, this clonotype turned up many times. The chain has TRBV2 and TRBJ2-7, with TRBD2 matching 9 bases. Losses at the gene ends were 3 bases for V and 0 bases for J; bases not matched to a gene: 9. CDR3 size: 17 residues. Per germline, CDR1 SNHLY and CDR2 FYNNEI. CDR3 coding DNA: TGTGCCAGCAGTGACACCGCTAGCGGGAAGAGCTCCTACGAGCAGTACTTC. Its protein is CASSDTASGKSSYEQYF.

This clonotype was counted a few times. The J gene is TRBJ2-7, the V gene TRBV20-1; TRBD1 agrees at 7 bases. Germline V lookup: CDR1 DFQATT, CDR2 SNEGSKA (reference sequence). The CDR3 extends over 12 amino acids. Trimming took 7 bases from V and 3 from J; bases not matched to a gene: 6. The CDR3 nucleotides are TGCAGTGTACAGGGGCCCCACTACGAGCAGTACTTC. This translates into CSVQGPHYEQYF.

This clonotype showed up many times. The rearrangement joins TRBV28 to TRBJ1-1; the D is unclear. V shed 7 bases and J shed 5 bases, with 14 bases lying between them. The CDR3 is made up of 13 amino acids. The germline V gene has CDR1 MDHEN and CDR2 SYDVKM. As DNA, the CDR3 is TGTGCCAGCACTTTGGGCGGGTCTACTGAAGCTTTCTTT. Encoded protein: CASTLGGSTEAFF.

This clonotype was seen a few times. This chain joins TRBV6-5 and TRBJ2-3; 11 bases agree with TRBD2. The CDR3 totals 15 residues. V dropped 2 bases and J dropped 5; count of bases not matched to a gene: 3. Germline CDR1 reads MNHEY; CDR2 reads SVGAGI. This CDR3 reads CASSYKGTSGDTQYF. The CDR3 nucleotides are TGTGCCAGCAGTTACAAAGGGACTAGCGGAGATACGCAGTATTTT.

To note about this clonotype: A read error may explain this, as a much larger clone is one base away. The V and J genes are TRBV6-9 and TRBJ2-7; D might be TRBD1 (5 bases). Per the germline V gene, CDR1 is MNHGY and CDR2 is SVAAGI. The V end was cut by 3 bases, the J end by 7 bases, with 10 bases between. CDR3 length: 12 residues. Here the CDR3 reads CASSYRVNEQYF. The CDR3 DNA reads TGTGCCAGCAGTTACAGGGTCAATGAGCAGTACTTC.

This clonotype showed up just once. This chain links TRBV28 with TRBJ1-1; tentative D call: TRBD1 (6 bases). Germline CDR1 is MDHEN and CDR2 is SYDVKM. V dropped 6 bases and J dropped 8 bases, with 16 bases sitting between them. This CDR3 region has 13 residues. The CDR3 DNA follows: TGTGCCAGCAGCTCACTAGGGGGGGGGGAAGCTTTCTTT. Its translation is CASSSLGGGEAFF.

This clonotype was recorded many times. This sequence joins TRBV28 and TRBJ1-1; weak D call: TRBD1 (5 bases). Trimming stripped 7 bases from V and 1 base from J, with 13 bases between. Germline-derived CDR1 and CDR2 are MDHEN and SYDVKM. This CDR3 is 14 amino acids long. The DNA of the CDR3 is TGTGCCAGCAACTGGGGGAGGAGGAACACTGAAGCTTTCTTT. This gives the protein CASNWGRRNTEAFF.

This clonotype came up many times. The chain links TRBV19 to TRBJ1-1; 9 bases map to TRBD1. CDR1 is LNHDA and CDR2 is SQIVND in the germline V gene (reference sequence). With V trimmed by 5 bases and J by 4 bases, 5 bases remained unmatched. CDR3 length: 14 amino acids. For the CDR3, the DNA is TGTGCCAGTAGTGTTGACAGGGGGGGCACTGAAGCTTTCTTT. As protein: CASSVDRGGTEAFF. Looking up the rest from reference TRBV19 and TRBJ1-1 gives the full variable domain: DGGITQSPKYLFRKEGQNVTLSCEQNLNHDAMYWYRQDPGQGLRLIYYSQIVNDFQKGDIAEGYSVSREKKESFPLTVTSAQKNPTAFYLCASSVDRGGTEAFFGQGTRLTVV.

Ten or more counts support this clonotype. A read error may produce the germline difference seen at one junction end. The J gene is TRBJ2-7, the V gene TRBV5-1, with 9 bases that match TRBD1. Germline CDR1 is SGHRS and CDR2 is YFSETQ. The CDR3 has 14 amino acids. CDR3 nucleotide sequence: TGTGCCAGCTCACTCGGACAGGGGTCCTACGAGCAGTACTTC. This translates into CASSLGQGSYEQYF.

V usage is TRBV9 and J usage is TRBJ2-1; tentative D call: TRBD2 (5 bases). Trimming pared 0 bases from V and 7 bases from J, leaving 23 bases between. This CDR3 comprises 18 residues. Looked up from germline, CDR1 is SGDLS and CDR2 is YYNGEE. The CDR3 reads CASSVEDPSRVLGNEQFF. Here the CDR3 DNA reads TGTGCCAGCAGCGTAGAGGACCCCTCGCGGGTCCTCGGGAATGAGCAGTTCTTC.

This clonotype was counted many times. The chain uses TRBV5-1 and TRBJ2-7; D tentatively reads TRBD1 or TRBD2 (6 bases each). Trimming left V 4 bases short and J 3 bases short, with 17 bases between. The germline V gene encodes CDR1 SGHRS and CDR2 YFSETQ. The CDR3 has 15 amino acids. In nucleotides, the CDR3 is TGCGCCAGCAGCCTGGGGATTGGAGGGGGCTACGAGCAGTACTTC. It translates to CASSLGIGGGYEQYF.